This T cell receptor beta chain was profiled in a study of PD-1 blockade in classical Hodgkin lymphoma. CDR1 is MNHEY, CDR2 SMNVEV, per germline (reference sequence). There are 12 residues in the CDR3. Trimming pared 5 bases from V and 6 bases from J, leaving 8 bases between. Sequencing used immunoSEQ multiplex PCR; TCRdb keeps in-frame clones, though not all of them. Of around 35,000 clones listed, about 72% are singletons. Time point reported: cycle 4 day 1 (C4D1), after around six weeks of nivolumab. Each patient's relapse followed autologous stem cell transplantation, and brentuximab vedotin exposure varied.

This specimen was peripheral blood mononuclear cells (PBMCs), taken before the fourth cycle of nivolumab. The TCR comes from a human donor with classical Hodgkin lymphoma. This rearrangement joins TRBV27 to TRBJ2-1; D tentatively fits TRBD1 or TRBD2 (5 bases each). CDR3 nucleotides: TGTGCCAGCAGTCTTGGGGGCAATGAGCAGTTCTTC. Translation gives CASSLGGNEQFF.